One T cell receptor beta chain is described in this entry. The antigen remains unidentified. These data come from a study of shared clonotypes between healthy human individuals. The study drew all its donors from Caucasian adults living in Nashville, Tennessee. The CDR3 loop spans 18 amino acids. Germline V gene data show CDR1 as MDHEN and CDR2 as SYDVKM. The V end was cut by 6 bases, the J end by 0 bases, with 22 bases between. Study-wide findings and caveats: When naive CD4 clonotypes were compared across a few donors, around 5% were shared.

Libraries were prepared by immunoSEQ multiplex PCR; TCRdb keeps only in-frame clonotypes and omits some of them. The sample includes roughly 1.5 million clones, approximately 98% of them seen just once. Sequenced input: naive CD4+ T cells sorted from blood. The subset is: CD45RA+ positively selected. The V gene is TRBV28, the J gene TRBJ2-3; TRBD2 is a possible D gene (7 bases). The clonotype comes from a man aged 25 to 45 in good health. This CDR3 reads CASRLPTSGGLSTDTQYF. CDR3 sequence (DNA): TGTGCCAGCAGGCTACCCACCTCCGGGGGGCTCAGCACAGATACGCAGTATTTT.